Below are 8 T cell receptor beta chains sequenced from a single sample in a study of blood T cell repertoires in COVID-19. The data were produced by immunoSEQ multiplex PCR, yet TCRdb's version contains in-frame clones alone and is incomplete. The sample gives 300,000 to 350,000 clones, more than 90% of which show up once; about 4% is in the top ten. The material sequenced was PBMCs or T cells enriched from blood (not recorded which). Receptor source: a woman in her twenties or thirties who had been exposed to COVID-19.

This sequence joins TRBV6-5 and TRBJ1-5; D gene unclear. CDR3 size: 13 residues. V shed 6 bases and J shed 7 bases, with 13 bases lying between them. Per germline, CDR1 MNHEY and CDR2 SVGAGI. The CDR3 reads CASSRHLGQPQHF. The CDR3 DNA sequence: TGTGCCAGCAGCCGACATTTAGGACAGCCCCAGCATTTT.

In this sample, this clone turned up a few times. The V gene is TRBV6-5, the J gene TRBJ1-3; TRBD1 aligns across 7 bases. The trim removed 6 bases at V and 3 bases at J, leaving 5 bases unmatched. Germline loops: CDR1 MNHEY, CDR2 SVGAGI. The CDR3 runs 14 residues. CDR3 sequence reads: CASSGTVLGNTIYF. CDR3 coding DNA: TGTGCCAGCAGCGGGACAGTTCTTGGAAACACCATATATTTT.

The chain employs TRBV12-3 or TRBV12-4 and TRBJ1-1; tentatively, D is TRBD1 (5 bases). V shed 6 bases and J shed 1 base, with 9 bases lying between them. The CDR3 contains 13 residues. CDR3 DNA: TGTGCCAGCAGGACCACAGGGAACACTGAAGCTTTCTTT. This translates into CASRTTGNTEAFF.

The V gene is TRBV5-1, the J gene TRBJ2-3; D remains ambiguous. V shed 0 bases and J shed 2 bases, with 10 bases lying between them. The CDR3 loop spans 15 amino acids. CDR1 and CDR2 (germline): SGHRS, YFSETQ. The CDR3 DNA sequence: TGCGCCAGCAGCTTGGCCAGTGTTAACACAGATACGCAGTATTTT. Translation: CASSLASVNTDTQYF.

The chain is built from TRBV4-2 and TRBJ2-5, with 10 bases aligning to TRBD2. J lost 5 bases, V lost 1 base, and 4 bases had no gene match. There are 15 residues in the CDR3. CDR1 is LGHNA and CDR2 is YNFKEQ in the germline V gene. The CDR3 nucleotides read TGTGCCAGCAGCCAAGTCCTAGCGGGGGATGAGACCCAGTACTTC. Translating gives CASSQVLAGDETQYF.

The chain employs TRBV7-9 and TRBJ2-1; weak D call: TRBD2 (6 bases). There are 19 residues in the CDR3. Germline CDR1 reads SEHNR; CDR2 reads FQNEAQ (reference sequence). V was trimmed by 5 bases and J by 4 bases, leaving 27 bases between them. CDR3 protein: CASSKLGGRSFGDYNEQFF. In DNA, the CDR3 is TGTGCCAGCAGCAAACTGGGGGGACGCTCATTTGGGGATTACAATGAGCAGTTCTTC.

CDR3 residues: CASSPGLNTGELFF. For the CDR3, the DNA is TGTGCCAGTAGTCCAGGGCTTAACACCGGGGAGCTGTTTTTT. The chain recombines TRBV19 with TRBJ2-2; maybe TRBD1 (5 bases). CDR3 length: 14 amino acids. Per the germline V gene, CDR1 is LNHDA and CDR2 is SQIVND (reference sequence). The V and J ends lost 5 bases and 2 bases respectively, with 9 bases between them.

V usage is TRBV28 and J usage is TRBJ1-5, with D maybe TRBD1 (5 bases). Germline V lookup: CDR1 MDHEN, CDR2 SYDVKM. Between the trimmed V and J ends, which lost 5 bases and 7 bases, there was a span of 15 bases. There are 14 residues in the CDR3. CDR3 nucleotide sequence: TGTGCCAGCAGTCCACAGGCCCGCAGGCAGCCCCAGCATTTT. The encoded protein is CASSPQARRQPQHF.